This T cell receptor beta chain is drawn from a study of early T cells in non-severe SARS-CoV-2 infection. This clonotype showed up many times. This CDR3 has 13 residues. The germline V gene encodes CDR1 MNHNS and CDR2 SASEGT. Trimming removed 4 bases from V and 2 bases from J, with 9 bases in between. A single record per CDR3 protein comes from TCRdb applying MiXCR to the 5' RACE reads. Seen here are tens of thousands of distinct CDR3 sequences, roughly an eighth observed once, and the top ten hold about 2.5%. The origin of this receptor is an adult who was a healthcare worker with PCR-confirmed SARS-CoV-2 infection or an uninfected control (not recorded which). The chain links TRBV6-1 to TRBJ2-7, with a possible D match to TRBD1 (5 bases). This sample comprised whole blood, obtained at baseline. The CDR3 bases are TGTGCCAGCAGTGTAGGACAAACCTACGAGCAGTACTTC. Its translation is CASSVGQTYEQYF.